These 14 T cell receptor beta chains came from one sample sequenced in a study of Ad26.COV2.S vaccination and SARS-CoV-2 variants. Using immunoSEQ multiplex PCR, the repertoire was profiled, and TCRdb retains in-frame clones only, with some absent. In the table there are about 220,000 clones, around nine tenths of which are singletons. Documented treatment: over 15 received Ad26.COV2.S at low or high dose, single or two shots; a few received placebo; per-sample allocation not given. Samples came from day 63 after the first vaccine or placebo injection. This specimen consisted of peripheral blood, obtained in a trial of Ad26.COV2.S vaccine versus placebo. These receptors were taken from a person aged 18 to 65 who received the Ad26.COV2.S COVID-19 vaccine or a placebo.

This rearrangement joins TRBV11-1 to TRBJ2-5; D uncertain. Trimming left V 5 bases short and J 5 bases short, with 12 bases between. The CDR3 spans 13 residues. Germline V gene data show CDR1 as SGHAT and CDR2 as FQDESV (reference sequence). The CDR3 nucleotides are TGTGCCAGCAGCGTTGACACCTTGGAGACCCAGTACTTC. Translated: CASSVDTLETQYF.

The V call is TRBV15, the J call TRBJ1-2; D is unclear. Between the trimmed V and J ends, which lost 2 bases and 4 bases, there was a span of 17 bases. This CDR3 spans 16 amino acids. CDR1 is LNHNV and CDR2 is YYDKDF in the germline V gene (reference sequence). The CDR3 bases are TGTGCCACCAGCAGACCGTCGGCCCTTGCGGGCTATGGCTACACCTTC. Amino acid sequence: CATSRPSALAGYGYTF.

The genes are TRBV28 and TRBJ1-5; TRBD1 is a possible D gene (6 bases). Germline values: CDR1 MDHEN, CDR2 SYDVKM. With 7 bases removed from V and 2 bases from J, the gap between germline ends came to 12 bases. The CDR3 covers 14 residues. CDR3 in amino acids: CASNPDRGNQPQHF. The CDR3 nucleotides are TGTGCCAGCAACCCGGACAGAGGCAATCAGCCCCAGCATTTT.

This chain joins TRBV29-1 and TRBJ2-5; TRBD2 matches 7 bases. Germline CDR1 is SQVTM and CDR2 is ANQGSEA. The CDR3 covers 16 residues. Unmatched junction bases numbered 10, after V lost 0 bases and J lost 3 bases. This CDR3 reads CSVEDWEAGEKETQYF. In nucleotides, the CDR3 is TGCAGCGTTGAAGACTGGGAGGCGGGGGAAAAAGAGACCCAGTACTTC.

The rearrangement joins TRBV19 to TRBJ1-2; perhaps TRBD1 as D (6 bases). V was cut by 6 bases and J by 3 bases, with 20 bases left in between. The CDR3 spans 16 residues. Germline V CDR1 and CDR2: LNHDA, SQIVND (reference sequence). CDR3 residues: CASRETGTQGDYGYTF. The DNA for the CDR3 is TGTGCCAGTAGGGAAACCGGGACACAGGGAGACTATGGCTACACCTTC.

The chain recombines TRBV11-2 with TRBJ2-7; either TRBD1 or TRBD2 may supply D (5 bases each). The V gene's germline CDR1 is SGHAT and CDR2 FQNNGV. CDR3 length: 12 residues. Trimming stripped 5 bases from V and 9 bases from J, with 14 bases between. CDR3 coding DNA: TGTGCCAGCAGCCCTTTGGGGGACGGGCAGTACTTC. Protein product: CASSPLGDGQYF. The full variable domain, its missing parts supplied by reference TRBV11-2 and TRBJ2-7, is EAGVAQSPRYKIIEKRQSVAFWCNPISGHATLYWYQQILGQGPKLLIQFQNNGVVDDSQLPKDRFSAERLKGVDSTLKIQPAKLEDSAVYLCASSPLGDGQYFGPGTRLTVT.

The count of this clone is one. This chain uses TRBV11-3 with TRBJ2-2; 13 bases fit TRBD2. The CDR3 is 16 residues long. Germline V CDR1 and CDR2: SGHNT, YENEEA. The junction had 6 bases not matched to a gene; V was cut back by 5 bases and J by 6 bases. CDR3 sequence reads: CASSPPTSGGAGELFF. CDR3 nucleotides: TGTGCCAGCAGCCCACCAACTAGCGGGGGGGCCGGGGAGCTGTTTTTT.

V is TRBV11-2 and J is TRBJ2-3; D may be TRBD1 (5 bases). Looked up from germline, CDR1 is SGHAT and CDR2 is FQNNGV. This CDR3 is built from 12 residues. With 2 bases removed from V and 11 bases from J, the gap between germline ends came to 11 bases. The chain's CDR3 is CASSLRPDRQYF. The CDR3, as DNA: TGTGCCAGCAGCTTAAGACCCGACAGGCAGTATTTT.

The chain joins TRBV5-1 to TRBJ1-6; unclear D gene. The CDR3 length is 15 residues. Germline CDR1 SGHRS, CDR2 YFSETQ. V lost 4 bases to trimming and J lost 10 bases, with 18 bases between them. The CDR3 reads CASSAGVEGGSPLHF. In DNA, the CDR3 is TGCGCCAGCAGCGCTGGGGTCGAGGGCGGGTCACCCCTCCACTTT.

The CDR3 region is CASSTGLAGGPGELFF. The CDR3 DNA follows: TGTGCCAGCAGCACCGGACTAGCGGGGGGGCCCGGGGAGCTGTTTTTT. The chain is built from TRBV5-5 and TRBJ2-2; 15 bases are shared with TRBD2. Unmatched junction bases numbered 4, after V lost 4 bases and J lost 6 bases. The length of the CDR3 is 16 residues. CDR1 SGHKS and CDR2 YYEKEE come from the germline V gene (reference sequence). The whole variable domain, remainder taken from reference TRBV5-5 and TRBJ2-2, is DAGVTQSPTHLIKTRGQQVTLRCSPISGHKSVSWYQQVLGQGPQFIFQYYEKEERGRGNFPDRFSARQFPNYSSELNVNALLLGDSALYLCASSTGLAGGPGELFFGEGSRLTVL.

V gene TRBV5-1 combines with J gene TRBJ1-1, with D maybe TRBD1 (6 bases). Trimming removed 2 bases at V and 5 bases at J, with 7 bases between. The CDR3 is 12 residues long. Germline-derived CDR1 and CDR2 are SGHRS and YFSETQ. The DNA for the CDR3 is TGCGCCAGCAGCTTCCAGGGGACTGAAGCTTTCTTT. The encoded protein is CASSFQGTEAFF.

The chain is built from TRBV6-2 or TRBV6-3 and TRBJ2-1; D possibly matches TRBD1 or TRBD2 (5 bases each). This CDR3 region has 14 residues. V lost 4 bases and J lost 2, with 9 bases in between. Germline CDR1 reads MNHEY; CDR2 reads SVGEGT. The CDR3 protein is CASSWGNPYNEQFF. In DNA, the CDR3 is TGTGCCAGCAGTTGGGGGAACCCCTACAATGAGCAGTTCTTC.

This rearrangement joins TRBV6-5 to TRBJ1-2; D possibly corresponds to TRBD1 (6 bases). This CDR3 has 12 amino acids. V was shortened by 7 bases and J by 3 bases, with 9 bases between the two germline ends. Germline V gene sequence: CDR1 MNHEY, CDR2 SVGAGI. The CDR3 coding sequence is TGTGCCAGCAACAGGGACTACTATGGCTACACCTTC. Translation: CASNRDYYGYTF.

The V gene is TRBV19, the J gene TRBJ1-5; D not resolved. V lost 3 bases and J 4 bases, leaving 19 bases between the germline ends. The CDR3 is made up of 17 amino acids. Germline V CDR1 and CDR2: LNHDA, SQIVND (reference sequence). The CDR3 DNA reads as TGTGCCAGTAGTATCAGGACGGATACCATTTGGAATCAGCCCCAGCATTTT. It codes for CASSIRTDTIWNQPQHF.